Below, one T cell receptor (beta chain) is given with its context. Some clones are missing from TCRdb's copy, which holds only in-frame ones; the method was immunoSEQ multiplex PCR. Among hundreds of thousands of clones listed, roughly 90% were seen once. This entry belongs to a study of shared T cell receptors in the human thymus. Per the germline V gene, CDR1 is WSHSY and CDR2 is SAAADI. This CDR3 has 15 amino acids. V was clipped by 10 bases and J by 8 bases; unmatched bases: 15. In addition, the sample was reused for a study of human thymus T cells. That source adds: Corrective surgery for congenital heart defects was being performed on the healthy Finnish infants who were the donors. The source of the thymus tissue was resections taken during corrective heart surgery. Gene usage (both V and J) appeared biased in thymic and blood repertoires. Related research found strongly overlapping thymic repertoires in unrelated individuals.

Input material: thymocytes. The origin of this receptor is a boy in the first two years of life with a congenital heart defect. The chain has TRBV10-2 and TRBJ2-1, with 9 bases aligning to TRBD2. CDR3 sequence reads: CATWEGRAGGDEQFF. CDR3 DNA: TGCGCCACCTGGGAGGGGAGAGCGGGAGGTGATGAGCAGTTCTTC.